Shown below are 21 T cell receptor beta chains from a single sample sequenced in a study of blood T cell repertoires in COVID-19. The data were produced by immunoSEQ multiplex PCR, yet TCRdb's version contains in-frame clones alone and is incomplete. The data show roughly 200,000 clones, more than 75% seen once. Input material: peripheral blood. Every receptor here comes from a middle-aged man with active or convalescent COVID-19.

This CDR3 is CASSLGTGRSPLHF. In DNA, the CDR3 is TGTGCCAGCAGCTTGGGGACAGGGCGCTCACCCCTCCACTTT. The rearrangement joins TRBV5-5 to TRBJ1-6; TRBD1 matches 8 bases. V was clipped by 0 bases and J by 10 bases; unmatched bases: 3. Germline loops: CDR1 SGHKS, CDR2 YYEKEE (reference sequence). There are 14 residues in the CDR3.

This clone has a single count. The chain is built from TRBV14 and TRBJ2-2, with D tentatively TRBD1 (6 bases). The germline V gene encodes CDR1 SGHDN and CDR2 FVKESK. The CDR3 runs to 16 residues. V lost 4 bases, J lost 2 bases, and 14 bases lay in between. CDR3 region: CASSLQGATNTGELFF. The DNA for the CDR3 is TGTGCCAGCAGCCTACAGGGAGCAACCAACACCGGGGAGCTGTTTTTT.

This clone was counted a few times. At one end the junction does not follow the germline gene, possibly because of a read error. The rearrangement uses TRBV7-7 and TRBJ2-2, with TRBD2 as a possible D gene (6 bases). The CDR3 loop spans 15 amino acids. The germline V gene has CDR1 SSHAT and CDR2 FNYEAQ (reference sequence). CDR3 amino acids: CASSPLTSDTGELFF. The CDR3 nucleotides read TGTGCTAGCAGCCCCCTGACTAGTGACACCGGGGAGCTGTTTTTT.

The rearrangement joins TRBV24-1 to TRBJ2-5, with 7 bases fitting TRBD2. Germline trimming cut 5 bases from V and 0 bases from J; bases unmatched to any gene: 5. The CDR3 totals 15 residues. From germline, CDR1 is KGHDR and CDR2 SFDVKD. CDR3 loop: CATSAPGGYQETQYF. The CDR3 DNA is TGTGCCACCAGTGCTCCCGGGGGGTACCAAGAGACCCAGTACTTC.

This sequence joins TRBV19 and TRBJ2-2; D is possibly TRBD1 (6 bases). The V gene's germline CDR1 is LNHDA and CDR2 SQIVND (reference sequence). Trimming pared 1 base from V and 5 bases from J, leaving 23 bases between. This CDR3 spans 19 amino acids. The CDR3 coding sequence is TGTGCCAGTAGTATAGGAAGAGGGGCGTGGACAGAATGGACCGGGGAGCTGTTTTTT. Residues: CASSIGRGAWTEWTGELFF.

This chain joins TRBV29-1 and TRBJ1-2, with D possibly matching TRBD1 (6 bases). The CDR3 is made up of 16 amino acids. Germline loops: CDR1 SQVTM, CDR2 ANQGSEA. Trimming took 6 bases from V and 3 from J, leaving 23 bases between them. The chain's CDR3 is CSVESKPAGADYGYTF. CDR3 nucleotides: TGCAGCGTCGAATCCAAACCAGCAGGGGCCGACTATGGCTACACCTTC.

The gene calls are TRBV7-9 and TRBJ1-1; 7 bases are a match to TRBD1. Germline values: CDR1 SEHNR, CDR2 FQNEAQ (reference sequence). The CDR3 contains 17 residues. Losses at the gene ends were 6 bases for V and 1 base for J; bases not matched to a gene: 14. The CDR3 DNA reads TGTGCCAGCAGGAATACCCAGTTGACAGGGTCGAACACTGAAGCTTTCTTT. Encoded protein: CASRNTQLTGSNTEAFF.

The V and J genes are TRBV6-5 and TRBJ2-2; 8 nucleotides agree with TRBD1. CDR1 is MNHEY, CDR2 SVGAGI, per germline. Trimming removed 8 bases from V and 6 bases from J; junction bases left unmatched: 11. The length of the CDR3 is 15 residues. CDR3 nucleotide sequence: TGTGCCAGCGCGCGACAGGGGTTCGTCGCCGGGGAGCTGTTTTTT. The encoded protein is CASARQGFVAGELFF.

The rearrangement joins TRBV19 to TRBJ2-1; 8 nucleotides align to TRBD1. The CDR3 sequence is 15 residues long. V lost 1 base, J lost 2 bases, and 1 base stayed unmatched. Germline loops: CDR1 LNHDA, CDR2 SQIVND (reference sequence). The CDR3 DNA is TGTGCCAGTAGTATAGCGACAGGGGCCTACAATGAGCAGTTCTTC. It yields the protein CASSIATGAYNEQFF.

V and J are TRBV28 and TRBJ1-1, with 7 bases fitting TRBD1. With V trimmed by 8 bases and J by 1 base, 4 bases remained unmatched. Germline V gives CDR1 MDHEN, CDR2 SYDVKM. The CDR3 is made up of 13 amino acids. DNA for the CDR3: TGTGCCAGCCAGGGACAGAAGAACACTGAAGCTTTCTTT. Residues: CASQGQKNTEAFF.

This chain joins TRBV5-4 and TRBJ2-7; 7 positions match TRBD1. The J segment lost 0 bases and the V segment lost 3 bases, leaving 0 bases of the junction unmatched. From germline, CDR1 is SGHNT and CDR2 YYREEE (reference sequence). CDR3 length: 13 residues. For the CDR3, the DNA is TGTGCCAGCAGCTGGGACAGCTCCTACGAGCAGTACTTC. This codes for CASSWDSSYEQYF.

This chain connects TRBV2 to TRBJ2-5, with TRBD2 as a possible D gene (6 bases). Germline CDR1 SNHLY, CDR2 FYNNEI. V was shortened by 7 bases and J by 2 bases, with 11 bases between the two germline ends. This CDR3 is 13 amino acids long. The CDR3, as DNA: TGTGCCAGCAATCGGGACTCACAAGAGACCCAGTACTTC. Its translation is CASNRDSQETQYF. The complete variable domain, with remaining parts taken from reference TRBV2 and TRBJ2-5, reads EPEVTQTPSHQVTQMGQEVILRCVPISNHLYFYWYRQILGQKVEFLVSFYNNEISEKSEIFDDQFSVERPDGSNFTLKIRSTKLEDSAMYFCASNRDSQETQYFGPGTRLLVL.

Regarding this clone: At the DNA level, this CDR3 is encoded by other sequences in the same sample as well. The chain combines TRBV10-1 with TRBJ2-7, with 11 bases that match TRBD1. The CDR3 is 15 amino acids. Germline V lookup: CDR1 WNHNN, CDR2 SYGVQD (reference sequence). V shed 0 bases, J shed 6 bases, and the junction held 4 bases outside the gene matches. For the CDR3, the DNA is TGCGCCAGCAGTGAGTCGGGGACAGGGGGGTTCGAGCAGTACTTC. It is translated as CASSESGTGGFEQYF.

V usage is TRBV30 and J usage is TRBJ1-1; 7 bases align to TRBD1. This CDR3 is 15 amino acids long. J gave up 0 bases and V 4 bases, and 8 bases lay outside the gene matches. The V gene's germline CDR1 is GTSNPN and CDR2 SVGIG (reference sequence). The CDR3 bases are TGTGCCTGGACCAGACAGGGACAAATGAACACTGAAGCTTTCTTT. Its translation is CAWTRQGQMNTEAFF.

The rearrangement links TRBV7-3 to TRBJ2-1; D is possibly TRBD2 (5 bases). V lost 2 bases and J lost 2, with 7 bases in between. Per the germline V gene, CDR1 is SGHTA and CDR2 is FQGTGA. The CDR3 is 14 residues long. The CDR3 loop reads CASSLEGTYNEQFF. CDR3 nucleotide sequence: TGTGCCAGCAGCTTAGAGGGCACCTACAATGAGCAGTTCTTC.

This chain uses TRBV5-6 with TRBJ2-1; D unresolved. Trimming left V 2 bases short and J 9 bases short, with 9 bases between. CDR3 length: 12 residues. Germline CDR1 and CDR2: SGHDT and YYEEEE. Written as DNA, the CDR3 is TGTGCCAGCAGCTTCGCTGGTAGTGAGCAGTTCTTC. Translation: CASSFAGSEQFF.

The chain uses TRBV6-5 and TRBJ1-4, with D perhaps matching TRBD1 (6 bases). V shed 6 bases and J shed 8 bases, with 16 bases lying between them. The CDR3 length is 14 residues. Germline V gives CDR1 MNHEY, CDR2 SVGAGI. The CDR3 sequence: CASRRGRVGEKLFF. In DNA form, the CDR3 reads TGTGCCAGCAGGAGGGGGAGGGTGGGAGAAAAACTGTTTTTT.

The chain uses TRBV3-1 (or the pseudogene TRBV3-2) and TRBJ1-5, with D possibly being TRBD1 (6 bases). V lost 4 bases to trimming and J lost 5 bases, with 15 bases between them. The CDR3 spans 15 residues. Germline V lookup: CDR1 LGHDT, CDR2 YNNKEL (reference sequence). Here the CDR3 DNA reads TGTGCCAGCAGCCCGGACAGCGGTGAGGATCAGCCCCAGCATTTT. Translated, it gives CASSPDSGEDQPQHF.

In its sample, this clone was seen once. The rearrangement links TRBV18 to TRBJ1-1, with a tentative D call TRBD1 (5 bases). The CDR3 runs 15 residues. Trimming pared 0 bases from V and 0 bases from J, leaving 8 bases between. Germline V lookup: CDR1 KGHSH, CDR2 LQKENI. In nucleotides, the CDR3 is TGTGCCAGCTCACCACCGTCACAGGTGAACACTGAAGCTTTCTTT. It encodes CASSPPSQVNTEAFF.

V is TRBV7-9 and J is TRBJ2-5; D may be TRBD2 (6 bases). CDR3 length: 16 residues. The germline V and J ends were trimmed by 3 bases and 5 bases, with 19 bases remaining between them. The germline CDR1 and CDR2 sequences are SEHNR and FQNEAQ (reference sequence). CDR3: CASSFPPGEPRETQYF. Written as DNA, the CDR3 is TGTGCCAGCAGCTTTCCCCCGGGAGAACCAAGGGAGACCCAGTACTTC. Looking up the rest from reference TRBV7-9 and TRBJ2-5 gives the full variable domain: DTGVSQNPRHKITKRGQNVTFRCDPISEHNRLYWYRQTLGQGPEFLTYFQNEAQLEKSRLLSDRFSAERPKGSFSTLEIQRTEQGDSAMYLCASSFPPGEPRETQYFGPGTRLLVL.

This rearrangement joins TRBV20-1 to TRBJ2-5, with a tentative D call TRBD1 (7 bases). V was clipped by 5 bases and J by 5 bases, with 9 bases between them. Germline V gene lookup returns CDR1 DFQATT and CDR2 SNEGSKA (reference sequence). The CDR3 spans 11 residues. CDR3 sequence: CSAAGGETQYF. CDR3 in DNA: TGCAGTGCTGCAGGGGGGGAGACCCAGTACTTC.